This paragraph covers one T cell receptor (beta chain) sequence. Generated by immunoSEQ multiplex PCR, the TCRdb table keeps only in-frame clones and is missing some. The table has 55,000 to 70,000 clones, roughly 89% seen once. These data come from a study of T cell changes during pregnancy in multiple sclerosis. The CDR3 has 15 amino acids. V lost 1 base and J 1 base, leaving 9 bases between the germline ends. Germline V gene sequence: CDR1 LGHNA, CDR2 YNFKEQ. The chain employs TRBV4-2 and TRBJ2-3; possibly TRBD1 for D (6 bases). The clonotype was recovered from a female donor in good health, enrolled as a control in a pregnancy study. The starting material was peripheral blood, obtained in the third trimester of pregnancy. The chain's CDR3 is CASSQAWGRTDTQYF. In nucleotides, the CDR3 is TGTGCCAGCAGCCAAGCTTGGGGGCGCACAGATACGCAGTATTTT.